This entry concerns a single T cell receptor beta chain. The antigen is not known. These data belong to a study of T cells in localized non-small cell lung cancer. Here immunoSEQ multiplex PCR was the method, and the copy in TCRdb shows in-frame clones only, minus some. The sample contains 600 to 800 clones, just under 25% of which appear only once. Findings and caveats of the study: In adjacent lung appeared a median around 54 of the top 100 tumor clones.

This TCR was sampled from a woman aged 40-75 years with stage III lung adenocarcinoma. The material sequenced was lung tumor tissue, taken before any cancer treatment.

The CDR3 bases are TGCGCCAGCTTGCAGCGGGGTACGAACACCGGGGAGCTGTTTTTT. It is translated as CASLQRGTNTGELFF. The chain combines TRBV10-2 with TRBJ2-2, with 7 bases matching TRBD2. V lost 8 bases and J lost 0; bases outside the gene matches: 6. Germline V gene lookup returns CDR1 WSHSY and CDR2 SAAADI. The CDR3 totals 15 residues.